A single sample is the source of the 30 T cell receptor beta chains below, sequenced in a study of blood T cell repertoires in COVID-19. Clones were sequenced by immunoSEQ multiplex PCR, and TCRdb holds only the in-frame ones, with some missing. Among about 130,000 clones listed, under 90% were seen once. The specimen was peripheral blood. The receptor set was obtained from a woman aged 60-75 years with acute or convalescent COVID-19.

The chain is built from TRBV9 and TRBJ1-4; D may be TRBD1 (5 bases). V lost 0 bases, J lost 3 bases, and 9 bases lay in between. This CDR3 contains 15 residues. The germline gives CDR1 SGDLS, CDR2 YYNGEE. This CDR3 is CASSVGLTANEKLFF. CDR3 in DNA: TGTGCCAGCAGCGTAGGTTTGACAGCTAATGAAAAACTGTTTTTT. The complete variable domain, with remaining parts taken from reference TRBV9 and TRBJ1-4, reads DSGVTQTPKHLITATGQRVTLRCSPRSGDLSVYWYQQSLDQGLQFLIQYYNGEERAKGNILERFSAQQFPDLHSELNLSSLELGDSALYFCASSVGLTANEKLFFGSGTQLSVL.

V and J are TRBV6-5 and TRBJ2-3; tentatively, D is TRBD2 (5 bases). Trimming left V 7 bases short and J 3 bases short, with 11 bases between. The germline V gene has CDR1 MNHEY and CDR2 SVGAGI. The CDR3 has 13 amino acids. The CDR3 nucleotides are TGTGCCAGCAACCAGCCGGGGACAGATACGCAGTATTTT. This encodes CASNQPGTDTQYF.

The chain carries TRBV4-1 and TRBJ2-3; maybe TRBD1 (6 bases). Trimming pared 0 bases from V and 2 bases from J, leaving 12 bases between. The V gene's germline CDR1 is MGHRA and CDR2 YSYEKL. This CDR3 has 16 residues. CDR3 protein: CASSQDSGVYTDTQYF. The CDR3 coding sequence is TGCGCCAGCAGCCAAGACTCAGGGGTATACACAGATACGCAGTATTTT.

This sequence joins TRBV19 and TRBJ1-4; no firm D call. V was pared by 4 bases and J by 8 bases, with 11 bases between. CDR1 LNHDA and CDR2 SQIVND come from the germline V gene (reference sequence). The CDR3 has 13 amino acids. This chain's CDR3 is CASSSATEEKLFF. Here the CDR3 DNA reads TGTGCCAGTAGTAGTGCAACGGAGGAAAAACTGTTTTTT.

The chain couples TRBV2 to TRBJ2-1, with D uncertain. This CDR3 spans 13 amino acids. CDR1 is SNHLY and CDR2 is FYNNEI in the germline V gene. Between the trimmed V and J ends, which lost 7 bases and 9 bases, there was a span of 16 bases. CDR3: CASNWAERGEQFF. The CDR3 nucleotides are TGTGCCAGCAACTGGGCAGAACGTGGTGAGCAGTTCTTC.

The V gene is TRBV7-3, the J gene TRBJ1-4; 9 bases map to TRBD1. The CDR3 sequence is 19 residues long. Germline CDR1 SGHTA, CDR2 FQGTGA. With V trimmed by 1 base and J by 5 bases, 14 bases remained unmatched. CDR3 sequence: CASSLRPTGGERTNEKLFF. The CDR3 DNA follows: TGTGCCAGCAGCTTAAGGCCGACAGGGGGAGAGCGGACAAATGAAAAACTGTTTTTT.

The rearrangement uses TRBV7-6 and TRBJ1-6, with a possible D match to TRBD1 (5 bases). CDR3 length: 16 amino acids. Per germline, CDR1 SGHVS and CDR2 FNYEAQ. V lost 1 base and J 10 bases, leaving 17 bases between the germline ends. The CDR3 sequence is CASSLGPGGSRSPLHF. The CDR3 nucleotides are TGTGCCAGCAGCTTAGGACCCGGGGGGAGTAGATCACCCCTCCACTTT.

J is TRBJ1-3 and V is TRBV7-9; D remains unclear. Trimming took off 2 bases at V and 1 base at J, with 12 bases between the two ends. This CDR3 spans 16 amino acids. Germline assignment: CDR1 SEHNR and CDR2 FQNEAQ (reference sequence). The CDR3 DNA sequence: TGTGCCAGCAGCTTATCCCCCCTTCGGTCTGGAAACACCATATATTTT. It translates to CASSLSPLRSGNTIYF.

The rearrangement links TRBV30 to TRBJ1-2; D may be TRBD1 (5 bases). Trimming shortened V by 3 bases and J by 8 bases, and 25 bases separated the two germline ends. CDR1 is GTSNPN and CDR2 is SVGIG in the germline V gene (reference sequence). CDR3 length equals 16 residues. The chain's CDR3 is CAWSPTGGGVLEGYTF. The CDR3 DNA is TGTGCCTGGAGCCCCACCGGCGGGGGAGTGCTTGAGGGCTACACCTTC.

For this clone: A read error may account for a junction end that differs from germline. The chain is built from TRBV14 and TRBJ2-4; no definite D call. Per the germline V gene, CDR1 is SGHDN and CDR2 is FVKESK. CDR3 size: 12 residues. CDR3 sequence reads: CASSQEPPPRDF. The CDR3 nucleotides read TGTGCCAGCAGCCAAGAACCCCCCCCAAGAGACTTC.

This clone was seen more than once but under ten times. The chain carries TRBV7-9 and TRBJ1-3; D not resolved. The length of the CDR3 is 13 residues. V was clipped by 0 bases and J by 4 bases, with 4 bases between them. The germline V gene has CDR1 SEHNR and CDR2 FQNEAQ (reference sequence). The CDR3: CASSLAGGNTIYF. For the CDR3, the DNA is TGTGCCAGCAGCTTAGCCGGGGGAAACACCATATATTTT.

V usage is TRBV6-5 and J usage is TRBJ2-2; D possibly corresponds to TRBD1 (6 bases). The CDR3 has 14 residues. The germline V gene encodes CDR1 MNHEY and CDR2 SVGAGI. V lost 6 bases, J lost 1 base, and 9 bases lay in between. CDR3 sequence reads: CASRTGLNTGELFF. The DNA for the CDR3 is TGTGCCAGCAGGACAGGTCTGAACACCGGGGAGCTGTTTTTT.

The gene calls are TRBV5-6 and TRBJ2-4; tentatively, D is TRBD1 (6 bases). This CDR3 is 14 amino acids long. V was cut by 0 bases and J by 8 bases, with 12 bases left in between. CDR1 is SGHDT and CDR2 is YYEEEE in the germline V gene. The CDR3 loop reads CASSLDRVGDIQYF. DNA of the CDR3: TGTGCCAGCAGCTTGGACAGGGTGGGTGACATTCAGTACTTC.

The chain combines TRBV5-1 with TRBJ2-1, with 7 bases that match TRBD1. Germline V gene sequence: CDR1 SGHRS, CDR2 YFSETQ. With 3 bases clipped from V and 4 bases from J, the junction kept 4 bases outside the gene matches. The CDR3 has 14 amino acids. The CDR3 nucleotides are TGCGCCAGCAGCTACGGACAGGATTACAATGAGCAGTTCTTC. It specifies CASSYGQDYNEQFF.

The chain carries TRBV14 and TRBJ1-2; D remains unclear. The CDR3 totals 12 residues. Trimming took off 3 bases at V and 8 bases at J, with 10 bases between the two ends. CDR1 and CDR2 (germline): SGHDN, FVKESK. CDR3 in DNA: TGTGCCAGCAGCCAGGGTTCGGGGGGCTACACCTTC. This encodes CASSQGSGGYTF. Using reference TRBV14 and TRBJ1-2 for the parts outside the CDR3, the full variable domain is EAGVTQFPSHSVIEKGQTVTLRCDPISGHDNLYWYRRVMGKEIKFLLHFVKESKQDESGMPNNRFLAERTGGTYSTLKVQPAELEDSGVYFCASSQGSGGYTFGSGTRLTVV.

CDR3 in amino acids: CASSYDGTGAYEQYF. The CDR3 coding sequence is TGTGCCAGCAGTTACGACGGGACAGGGGCCTACGAGCAGTACTTC. V is TRBV6-2 or TRBV6-3 and J is TRBJ2-7; 10 bases map to TRBD1. V lost 2 bases, J lost 2 bases, and 3 bases stayed unmatched. This CDR3 comprises 15 residues. CDR1 is MNHEY and CDR2 is SVGEGT in the germline V gene.

This clone was seen only a few times. The chain recombines TRBV18 with TRBJ2-7; no clear D gene. Germline values: CDR1 KGHSH, CDR2 LQKENI. The CDR3 is 14 amino acids. V lost 3 bases to trimming and J lost 5 bases, with 14 bases between them. The CDR3 nucleotides read TGTGCCAGCTCACCTTCTGTAAGACTCCACGAGCAGTACTTC. Protein product: CASSPSVRLHEQYF.

V gene TRBV19 combines with J gene TRBJ1-2; TRBD1 matches at 8 bases. Germline V gene data show CDR1 as LNHDA and CDR2 as SQIVND (reference sequence). This CDR3 region has 14 residues. Germline trimming cut 5 bases from V and 8 bases from J; bases unmatched to any gene: 10. The CDR3: CASSVDRGGGGYTF. The CDR3 nucleotides are TGTGCCAGTAGTGTCGACAGGGGTGGAGGGGGCTACACCTTC.

V is TRBV6-5 and J is TRBJ2-5; 10 nucleotides agree with TRBD1. This CDR3 contains 12 residues. V was clipped by 8 bases and J by 4 bases; unmatched bases: 1. Per germline, CDR1 MNHEY and CDR2 SVGAGI. The CDR3 DNA sequence: TGTGCCAGCGGGGACAGGGGAGAGACCCAGTACTTC. Translated: CASGDRGETQYF.

The chain employs TRBV12-3 or TRBV12-4 and TRBJ1-1, with 7 bases identical to TRBD1. CDR3 length equals 13 residues. Trimming cost V 4 bases and J 1 base; bases outside gene matches: 0. CDR3 bases: TGTGCCAGCAGTTACAGGGGGAACACTGAAGCTTTCTTT. As protein: CASSYRGNTEAFF.

The chain carries TRBV6-4 and TRBJ1-3; perhaps TRBD1 as D (5 bases). The V end was cut by 0 bases, the J end by 0 bases, with 15 bases between. CDR3 length equals 18 residues. Germline V gene data show CDR1 as MRHNA and CDR2 as SNTAGT. The CDR3 region has the DNA TGTGCCAGCAGTGACTCCACACGGACGGGGGACTCTGGAAACACCATATATTTT. Its protein product is CASSDSTRTGDSGNTIYF.

This clone was recorded only once. V is TRBV12-3 or TRBV12-4 and J is TRBJ1-5; D gene ambiguous. Trimming left V 8 bases short and J 5 bases short, with 10 bases between. The CDR3 totals 12 residues. CDR3 nucleotides: TGTGCCAGCTGCCCCGGGGATCAGCCCCAGCATTTT. Translating gives CASCPGDQPQHF.

V is TRBV15 and J is TRBJ1-5; D is perhaps TRBD1 (5 bases). The germline CDR1 and CDR2 sequences are LNHNV and YYDKDF (reference sequence). V shed 5 bases and J shed 6 bases, with 11 bases lying between them. The length of the CDR3 is 13 residues. CDR3 sequence: CATSGQGTQPQHF. The CDR3 DNA reads TGTGCCACCAGCGGGCAGGGTACTCAGCCCCAGCATTTT.

This clone was observed a handful of times. V usage is TRBV10-2 and J usage is TRBJ2-2; tentative D call: TRBD1 (6 bases). This CDR3 comprises 12 residues. CDR1 WSHSY and CDR2 SAAADI come from the germline V gene. Trimming pared 8 bases from V and 7 bases from J, leaving 11 bases between. The CDR3 region is CASDTGIGELFF. CDR3 DNA: TGCGCCAGCGACACAGGGATCGGGGAGCTGTTTTTT.

The V call is TRBV24-1, the J call TRBJ1-1; weak D call: TRBD1 (5 bases). Germline-derived CDR1 and CDR2 are KGHDR and SFDVKD. V was trimmed by 5 bases and J by 7 bases, leaving 13 bases between them. The CDR3 spans 13 residues. The CDR3 bases are TGTGCCACCAGTGGCCCCCAGGGAGGTGAAGCTTTCTTT. Its protein is CATSGPQGGEAFF.

V is TRBV30 and J is TRBJ2-7; TRBD1 matches at 7 bases. The V gene end was trimmed by 4 bases and the J gene end by 3 bases; junction bases not matched to a gene: 6. Germline CDR1 is GTSNPN and CDR2 is SVGIG (reference sequence). CDR3 size: 13 residues. The CDR3 DNA is TGTGCCTGGACACACCGGGACAGCTACGAGCAGTACGTC. Its protein product is CAWTHRDSYEQYV.

This CDR3 reads CATSAVTVSSYNEQFF. The CDR3 DNA sequence: TGTGCCACCAGTGCCGTGACAGTGAGCTCCTACAATGAGCAGTTCTTC. The V call is TRBV24-1, the J call TRBJ2-1, with D possibly being TRBD1 (5 bases). Germline CDR1 reads KGHDR; CDR2 reads SFDVKD. Between the trimmed V and J ends, which lost 5 bases and 0 bases, there was a span of 13 bases. The CDR3 sequence is 16 residues long.

The chain couples TRBV4-2 to TRBJ2-6; D uncertain. Looked up from germline, CDR1 is LGHNA and CDR2 is YNFKEQ. The CDR3 consists of 17 residues. Between the trimmed V and J ends, which lost 0 bases and 2 bases, there was a span of 11 bases. This CDR3 reads CASSQDLEVTGANVLTF. CDR3 sequence (DNA): TGTGCCAGCAGCCAAGATCTCGAGGTGACTGGGGCCAACGTCCTGACTTTC.

The chain recombines TRBV2 with TRBJ1-1; the D is unclear. Trimming shortened V by 5 bases and J by 1 base, and 14 bases separated the two germline ends. The CDR3 spans 15 residues. Looked up from germline, CDR1 is SNHLY and CDR2 is FYNNEI. In DNA, the CDR3 is TGTGCCAGCAGTTTCTGGGAGGGCGGGAACACTGAAGCTTTCTTT. It encodes CASSFWEGGNTEAFF.

The CDR3, as DNA: TGTGCCAGTAGCCAAATTACAGGGAACACTGAAGCTTTCTTT. It specifies CASSQITGNTEAFF. The chain carries TRBV19 and TRBJ1-1; tentatively, D is TRBD1 (5 bases). V gave up 6 bases and J gave up 1 base, with 12 bases separating them. The CDR3 spans 14 residues. In germline, CDR1 is LNHDA, CDR2 SQIVND (reference sequence).